The 24 T cell receptor beta chains given below trace back to one sample, sequenced in a study of T cells in Graves' hyperthyroidism and ophthalmopathy. Regions amplified from RNA transcripts were the TCR beta CDR3 regions. A first-round RT-PCR of the TCR CDR3 used the HTBI primer set. Using its own MiXCR run on the multiplex PCR reads, TCRdb lists one record per CDR3 protein. Of about 480,000 distinct CDR3 sequences in the sample, around 15% are singletons; the top ten hold 17%. Sequenced: blood. Source of these receptors: a woman under 30 with Graves' hyperthyroidism.

The chain employs TRBV29-1 and TRBJ2-1; weak D call: TRBD1 (5 bases). The CDR3 has 14 residues. The V gene's germline CDR1 is SQVTM and CDR2 ANQGSEA. Between the trimmed V and J ends, which lost 4 bases and 7 bases, there was a span of 17 bases. The CDR3 DNA follows: TGCAGCGTTGTCGGCCTAGGGGTAGGAAATGAGCAGTTCTTC. Translation gives CSVVGLGVGNEQFF.

This clonotype was counted at least ten times. CDR3 DNA sequence: TGTGCCTGGGACAGGGGATCTGGAAACACCATATATTTT. It codes for CAWDRGSGNTIYF. This chain joins TRBV30 and TRBJ1-3; 8 bases match TRBD1. The germline CDR1 and CDR2 sequences are GTSNPN and SVGIG (reference sequence). The CDR3 runs to 13 residues. J was trimmed by 1 base and V by 5 bases; bases with no gene match: 1.

In its sample, this clonotype was seen many times. The chain carries TRBV12-3 or TRBV12-4 and TRBJ2-5; 10 bases are shared with TRBD2. J lost 5 bases, V lost 9 bases, and 21 bases had no gene match. This CDR3 is 18 amino acids long. The CDR3 bases are TGTGCCAGTCGAAGGGGCCTAGCGGGAGTCACAGGTCGGGAGACCCAGTACTTC. This sequence encodes CASRRGLAGVTGRETQYF.

The gene calls are TRBV6-2 or TRBV6-3 and TRBJ2-2; 11 positions match TRBD1. The germline V gene encodes CDR1 MNHEY and CDR2 SVGEGT. The J segment lost 3 bases and the V segment lost 7 bases, leaving 1 base of the junction unmatched. The CDR3 has 14 amino acids. The CDR3 reads CASKGQGDTGELFF. Here the CDR3 DNA reads TGTGCCAGCAAGGGACAGGGGGACACCGGGGAGCTGTTTTTT.

This clonotype has at least ten counts. As DNA, the CDR3 is TGTGCCAGCAGCCACCAGGGATTGAATGAAAAACTGTTTTTT. This encodes CASSHQGLNEKLFF. This chain uses TRBV3-1 with TRBJ1-4; possibly TRBD1 for D (5 bases). Germline CDR1 LGHDT, CDR2 YNNKEL (reference sequence). The germline V and J ends were trimmed by 3 bases and 5 bases, with 10 bases remaining between them. This CDR3 is 14 amino acids long.

This clonotype has at least ten counts. This sequence joins TRBV4-1 and TRBJ2-5; 7 bases fit TRBD2. This CDR3 comprises 16 residues. Germline V gene lookup returns CDR1 MGHRA and CDR2 YSYEKL. With V trimmed by 0 bases and J by 4 bases, 8 bases remained unmatched. The DNA of the CDR3 is TGCGCCAGCAGCCAAGATCCGGGAGGCTATTCAGAGACCCAGTACTTC. This codes for CASSQDPGGYSETQYF.

The chain employs TRBV10-3 and TRBJ2-3; TRBD2 matches 7 bases. Germline values: CDR1 ENHRY, CDR2 SYGVKD. J gave up 0 bases and V 4 bases, and 4 bases lay outside the gene matches. The CDR3 sequence is 15 residues long. This chain's CDR3 is CAISVSSGSTDTQYF. Written as DNA, the CDR3 is TGTGCCATCAGTGTATCTAGCGGTAGCACAGATACGCAGTATTTT.

This clonotype has a handful of counts. This may be a read error, as it is one base from a much larger clone. The DNA is omitted, as the CDR3 cannot be located on it reliably, and the CDR3 follows TCRdb's listing. This chain uses TRBV5-5 with TRBJ1-1. The CDR3 spans 15 amino acids, including both terminal residues. CDR1 is SGHKS and CDR2 is YYEKEE in the germline V gene (reference sequence). The CDR3 protein is CASSLVGGGNTEALF.

In its sample, this clonotype was seen many times. J is TRBJ1-3 and V is TRBV7-2; the D gene is possibly TRBD1 (6 bases). The CDR3 spans 18 residues. Germline V CDR1 and CDR2: SGHTA, FQGNSA. The ends were cut back, 3 bases at V and 2 bases at J, with 20 bases in the middle. The chain's CDR3 is CASSFSPQNRAAGNTIYF. CDR3 in DNA: TGTGCCAGCAGCTTTAGCCCTCAGAACAGGGCAGCTGGAAACACCATATATTTT. The whole variable domain, filled in from reference TRBV7-2 and TRBJ1-3, reads GAGVSQSPSNKVTEKGKDVELRCDPISGHTALYWYRQSLGQGLEFLIYFQGNSAPDKSGLPSDRFSAERTGGSVSTLTIQRTQQEDSAVYLCASSFSPQNRAAGNTIYFGEGSWLTVV.

The genes are TRBV7-9 and TRBJ2-7; possible D gene TRBD2, 6 bases. Germline-derived CDR1 and CDR2 are SEHNR and FQNEAQ (reference sequence). Trimming pared 4 bases from V and 7 bases from J, leaving 17 bases between. The CDR3 runs 14 residues. The CDR3 DNA reads TGTGCCAGCAGCTCCGCTGGGGGGTCCTTGGAGCAGTACTTC. The encoded protein is CASSSAGGSLEQYF. The whole variable domain, remainder taken from reference TRBV7-9 and TRBJ2-7, is DTGVSQNPRHKITKRGQNVTFRCDPISEHNRLYWYRQTLGQGPEFLTYFQNEAQLEKSRLLSDRFSAERPKGSFSTLEIQRTEQGDSAMYLCASSSAGGSLEQYFGPGTRLTVT.

The chain has TRBV6-1 and TRBJ1-5; 8 bases match TRBD1. In germline, CDR1 is MNHNS, CDR2 SASEGT. The CDR3 sequence is 16 residues long. After removal of 3 bases from V and 7 bases from J, the junction contained 11 bases not matched to a gene. The CDR3 region has the DNA TGTGCCAGCAGTGAGACTGACAGGGGAGTTCGGCAGCCCCAGCATTTT. It translates to CASSETDRGVRQPQHF.

This clonotype was counted once. The CDR3 sequence is CASSVASSGSTDTQYF. Written as DNA, the CDR3 is TGTGCCAGCAGCGTAGCGTCTAGCGGGAGTACAGATACGCAGTATTTT. The genes are TRBV9 and TRBJ2-3; 10 nucleotides agree with TRBD2. The V segment lost 0 bases and the J segment 3 bases; nucleotides outside the gene matches: 4. In germline, CDR1 is SGDLS, CDR2 YYNGEE. The CDR3 spans 16 residues.

This clonotype was found many times. The chain joins TRBV6-1 to TRBJ1-5; D is possibly TRBD1 (5 bases). Trimming left V 9 bases short and J 7 bases short, with 16 bases between. Germline V gives CDR1 MNHNS, CDR2 SASEGT. CDR3 length: 13 residues. The CDR3, as DNA: TGTGCCAGTAGCGAGGGGTGGAAACAGCCCCAGCATTTT. This codes for CASSEGWKQPQHF.

As concerns this clonotype: This may arise from a read error, as a much more abundant clone is one base away. The CDR3 carries no conserved terminal phenylalanine or tryptophan, so it likely arises from a read error. V is TRBV5-6 and J is TRBJ1-2; D is uncertain. The ends were cut back, 2 bases at V and 6 bases at J, with 8 bases in the middle. The germline V gene encodes CDR1 SGHDT and CDR2 YYEEEE. The CDR3 is made up of 12 amino acids. CDR3 protein: CASSFVTDGYTL. CDR3 bases: TGTGCCAGCAGCTTCGTCACGGATGGCTACACCCTC.

The table lists this clonotype with many counts. The V call is TRBV18, the J call TRBJ1-1, with D unresolved. V gave up 3 bases and J gave up 4 bases, with 6 bases separating them. This CDR3 is built from 12 residues. Per the germline V gene, CDR1 is KGHSH and CDR2 is LQKENI. The CDR3 bases are TGTGCCAGCTCACCTTCAGGCACTGAAGCTTTCTTT. Translating gives CASSPSGTEAFF.

This clonotype was seen a handful of times. The chain uses TRBV7-8 and TRBJ2-7, with D possibly being TRBD1 (8 bases). Looked up from germline, CDR1 is SGHVS and CDR2 is FQNEAQ. The CDR3 is made up of 16 amino acids. Between the trimmed V and J ends, which lost 5 bases and 3 bases, there was a span of 20 bases. The CDR3 loop reads CASSPRGAGGNYEQYF. The CDR3 DNA sequence: TGTGCCAGCAGCCCACGGGGGGCAGGGGGCAACTACGAGCAGTACTTC.

Only a few counts were recorded for this clonotype. The J gene is TRBJ2-5, the V gene TRBV4-1; the D call may be TRBD1 or TRBD2 (5 bases each). Between the trimmed V and J ends, which lost 5 bases and 3 bases, there was a span of 19 bases. The CDR3 extends over 16 amino acids. Germline CDR1 MGHRA, CDR2 YSYEKL. Written as DNA, the CDR3 is TGCGCCAGCAGCTTCCATGACGGGGCGGGTGAAGAGACCCAGTACTTC. This sequence encodes CASSFHDGAGEETQYF.

With respect to this clonotype: This may arise from a read error, as a much more abundant clone is one base away. This chain's CDR3 is CASRAESEQLF. The DNA for the CDR3 is TGCGCCAGCAGGGCCGAGAGCGAGCAGCTCTTC. The J gene is TRBJ2-1, the V gene TRBV5-1; D not certain. Looked up from germline, CDR1 is SGHRS and CDR2 is YFSETQ. This CDR3 has 11 amino acids.

The chain employs TRBV4-1 and TRBJ1-5; 7 bases are a match to TRBD1. The V gene's germline CDR1 is MGHRA and CDR2 YSYEKL. Trimming removed 3 bases from V and 4 bases from J; junction bases left unmatched: 6. The CDR3 is 15 amino acids. The CDR3 is CASSHEGQTNQPQHF. CDR3 nucleotides: TGCGCCAGCAGCCATGAGGGACAGACGAATCAGCCCCAGCATTTT.

This clonotype was detected many times. The chain employs TRBV27 and TRBJ2-1; TRBD2 matches at 7 bases. Germline CDR1 MNHEY, CDR2 SMNVEV (reference sequence). The CDR3 contains 15 residues. The V and J ends lost 5 bases and 4 bases, in that order; junction bases with no gene match: 8. CDR3 DNA: TGTGCCAGCAGTCAGGCGGGAGAACCTTACAATGAGCAGTTCTTC. It encodes CASSQAGEPYNEQFF.

This clonotype appeared many times. The chain recombines TRBV7-3 with TRBJ2-1; D gene ambiguous. The CDR3 has 15 amino acids. The V end lost 3 bases, the J end lost 7 bases, and 16 bases lay between the germline ends. Germline CDR1 reads SGHTA; CDR2 reads FQGTGA. Here the CDR3 reads CASSFLDRALNEQFF. CDR3 in DNA: TGTGCCAGCAGCTTTTTGGATAGAGCGCTAAATGAGCAGTTCTTC.

This clonotype was observed many times. The genes are TRBV7-8 and TRBJ1-1; no firm D call. The CDR3 runs 13 residues. The germline V gene has CDR1 SGHVS and CDR2 FQNEAQ. Trimming took 4 bases from V and 5 from J, leaving 11 bases between them. The CDR3: CASSSQRGTEAFF. The CDR3, as DNA: TGTGCCAGCAGCTCGCAGCGAGGGACTGAAGCTTTCTTT.

This clonotype was seen at least ten times. This sequence joins TRBV30 and TRBJ1-1; D is unclear. The CDR3 sequence is 16 residues long. In germline, CDR1 is GTSNPN, CDR2 SVGIG (reference sequence). Trimming took 5 bases from V and 4 from J, leaving 23 bases between them. In nucleotides, the CDR3 is TGTGCCTGGTCCAGACGCACGCACATTTTAGGCACTGAAGCTTTCTTT. Its protein is CAWSRRTHILGTEAFF.

This clonotype showed up many times. The rearrangement uses TRBV19 and TRBJ1-5; 9 nucleotides match TRBD1. The germline CDR1 and CDR2 sequences are LNHDA and SQIVND (reference sequence). The ends lost 8 bases at V and 0 bases at J; junction bases unmatched: 2. The CDR3 runs to 14 residues. The CDR3 region has the DNA TGTGCCAGTCGGGACAGGGTTAGCAATCAGCCCCAGCATTTT. Amino acid sequence: CASRDRVSNQPQHF.